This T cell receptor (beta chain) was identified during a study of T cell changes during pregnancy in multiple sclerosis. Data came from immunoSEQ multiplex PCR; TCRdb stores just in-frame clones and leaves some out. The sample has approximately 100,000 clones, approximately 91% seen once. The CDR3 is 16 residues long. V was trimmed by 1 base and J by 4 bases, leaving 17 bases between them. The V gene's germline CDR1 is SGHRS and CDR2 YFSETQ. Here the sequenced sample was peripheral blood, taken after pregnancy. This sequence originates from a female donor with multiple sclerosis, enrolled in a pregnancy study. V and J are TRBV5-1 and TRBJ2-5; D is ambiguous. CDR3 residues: CASSLNSPSPSETQYF. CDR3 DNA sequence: TGCGCCAGCAGCTTGAACTCCCCATCCCCGTCAGAGACCCAGTACTTC.